Detailed here is one T cell receptor beta chain. The CDR3 length is 14 residues. In germline, CDR1 is ENHRY, CDR2 SYGVKD. V was cut by 5 bases and J by 4 bases, with 9 bases left in between. Survey-level immunoSEQ sequencing profiled the TCR beta repertoire. Generated by immunoSEQ multiplex PCR, the TCRdb table keeps only in-frame clones and is missing some. The repertoire consists of 40,000 to 55,000 clones, with 80% to 95% occurring once and the leading ten covering around a tenth. Material: PBMCs. The origin of this receptor is a man aged 40-49 years with rheumatoid arthritis. V is TRBV10-3 and J is TRBJ2-6, with D perhaps TRBD1 (5 bases). The CDR3 DNA reads TGTGCCATCAGTTCAGGGCTCGGGGCCAACGTCCTGACTTTC. This codes for CAISSGLGANVLTF.